The rows below give T cell receptor beta chains drawn from one sample of a study of cytomegalovirus exposure and HLA in healthy donors. Only in-frame clones appear in the TCRdb table, and some are missing; sequencing was by immunoSEQ multiplex PCR. The table includes about 160,000 clones, roughly 80% detected once. Sequencing used PBMCs. These receptors originate from a boy between 2 and 10 years old in good health and CMV-seronegative. CDR3s include the opening cysteine and the closing phenylalanine or tryptophan. Each record gives: J gene, clone size, V gene, D gene, CDR3 length, CDR3 protein, CDR3 DNA. The D gene is left open where the match is weak. Clone size appears in some rows only: once, few, many, or a class for an expanded clone.

TRBJ2-7,.,TRBV20-1,TRBD2,11,CSQELAGEQYF,TGCAGTCAAGAGCTAGCGGGAGAGCAGTACTTC
TRBJ2-5,.,TRBV7-9,TRBD1,16,CASSADRGWAQETQYF,TGTGCCAGCAGCGCAGACAGGGGTTGGGCCCAAGAGACCCAGTACTTC
TRBJ1-2,once,TRBV6-5,TRBD1,15,CASSYHGTVESGYTF,TGTGCCAGCAGTTACCACGGGACAGTGGAAAGTGGCTACACCTTC
TRBJ2-7,.,TRBV7-9,.,14,CASSLDGGSYEQYF,TGTGCCAGCAGCTTAGATGGGGGCTCCTACGAGCAGTACTTC
TRBJ2-3,.,TRBV9,TRBD2,15,CASSVGAGNTDTQYF,TGTGCCAGCAGCGTAGGAGCGGGAAACACAGATACGCAGTATTTT
TRBJ2-7,.,TRBV28,TRBD2,14,CASRRLAGAYEQYF,TGTGCCAGCCGCCGCCTAGCGGGAGCCTACGAGCAGTACTTC
TRBJ2-2,.,TRBV30,TRBD2,19,CAWRSYGLAGAVGTGELFF,TGTGCCTGGAGATCCTACGGACTAGCGGGAGCAGTCGGCACCGGGGAGCTGTTTTTT
TRBJ2-7,.,TRBV30,.,14,CAWSVSSGGYEQYF,TGTGCCTGGAGTGTGTCCTCCGGGGGATACGAGCAGTACTTC
TRBJ2-7,.,TRBV4-2,TRBD2,16,CASSQGLAGVTYEQYF,TGTGCCAGCAGCCAAGGGCTAGCGGGAGTAACCTACGAGCAGTACTTC
TRBJ2-7,.,TRBV2,TRBD1,15,CASSEQGVVSYEQYF,TGTGCCAGCAGTGAACAGGGGGTGGTATCCTACGAGCAGTACTTC
TRBJ2-5,.,TRBV28,.,14,CASSAARAQETQYF,TGTGCCAGCAGTGCGGCCAGGGCCCAAGAGACCCAGTACTTC
TRBJ2-2,.,TRBV5-1,.,16,CASSLVGGGGTGELFF,TGCGCCAGCAGCTTGGTAGGGGGCGGAGGGACCGGGGAGCTGTTTTTT
TRBJ1-1,.,TRBV18,.,14,CASSAEGGIAEAFF,TGTGCCAGCTCCGCCGAGGGGGGGATCGCTGAAGCTTTCTTT
TRBJ2-7,few,TRBV6-1,.,14,CASRPELVPYEQYF,TGTGCCAGCAGGCCCGAACTAGTCCCCTACGAGCAGTACTTC
TRBJ1-5,once,TRBV2,TRBD1,14,CASSVQGGDQPQHF,TGTGCCAGCAGTGTACAGGGGGGCGATCAGCCCCAGCATTTT
TRBJ2-3,.,TRBV28,TRBD2,20,CASSLVEGTSGSLRTDTQYF,TGTGCCAGCAGTTTAGTCGAAGGGACTAGCGGGAGTCTCCGCACAGATACGCAGTATTTT
TRBJ2-3,once,TRBV6-1,.,16,CASSERRGSGTDTQYF,TGTGCCAGCAGTGAAAGAAGGGGGAGCGGGACGGATACGCAGTATTTT
TRBJ2-7,.,TRBV7-9,.,16,CASSLGRGTLSYEQYF,TGTGCCAGCAGCTTAGGGCGGGGGACACTGTCCTACGAGCAGTACTTC
TRBJ2-7,.,TRBV6-1,.,16,CASSEASSAKPYEQYF,TGTGCCAGCAGTGAAGCTTCTAGCGCAAAGCCCTACGAGCAGTACTTC
TRBJ1-4,.,TRBV2,TRBD1,16,CASTLDRGLANEKLFF,TGTGCCAGCACTTTGGACAGGGGCTTGGCTAATGAAAAACTGTTTTTT
TRBJ2-1,.,TRBV27,TRBD2,14,CASSGVAGMDEQFF,TGTGCCAGCAGTGGGGTAGCGGGAATGGATGAGCAGTTCTTC
TRBJ2-3,few,TRBV13,TRBD1,19,CASSSLSNWGQIATDTQYF,TGTGCCAGCAGCTCCCTCTCGAATTGGGGACAGATTGCTACAGATACGCAGTATTTT
TRBJ2-1,.,TRBV7-9,TRBD2,16,CASSLDSSGRPNEQFF,TGTGCCAGCAGCTTAGACTCTAGCGGGAGGCCCAATGAGCAGTTCTTC
TRBJ1-1,.,TRBV4-1,TRBD1,14,CASSQGRDRTEAFF,TGCGCCAGCAGCCAAGGTCGGGACAGGACTGAAGCTTTCTTT
TRBJ2-7,.,TRBV2,TRBD2,15,CASTRLAGESIEQYF,TGTGCCAGCACCAGGCTAGCGGGAGAATCTATCGAGCAGTACTTC
TRBJ1-1,.,TRBV7-9,.,13,CASSIQGNTEAFF,TGTGCCAGCAGCATACAGGGGAACACTGAAGCTTTCTTT
TRBJ2-3,.,TRBV30,TRBD2,13,CAWRGLSTDTQYF,TGTGCCTGGAGGGGACTAAGCACAGATACGCAGTATTTT
TRBJ2-3,.,TRBV6-6,TRBD2,16,CASSATSGRVQDTQYF,TGTGCCAGCAGTGCGACTAGCGGGAGAGTACAAGATACGCAGTATTTT
TRBJ1-1,.,TRBV5-1,.,15,CASSNRAGVNTEAFF,TGCGCCAGCAGCAACCGGGCAGGGGTGAACACTGAAGCTTTCTTT
TRBJ2-6,.,TRBV28,.,17,CASSLVTGSTGANVLTF,TGTGCCAGCAGTTTAGTTACAGGGAGTACTGGGGCCAACGTCCTGACTTTC
TRBJ2-4,.,TRBV7-9,TRBD1,14,CASSLGRGLDIQYF,TGTGCCAGCAGCTTAGGCAGGGGGCTGGACATTCAGTACTTC
TRBJ2-7,.,TRBV27,TRBD1,17,CASSLAVNRDRVDEQYF,TGTGCCAGCAGTTTAGCGGTCAACCGGGACAGGGTAGACGAGCAGTACTTC
TRBJ1-2,.,TRBV28,.,14,CASSPPGRGSGYTF,TGTGCCAGCAGTCCCCCCGGGAGGGGGAGTGGCTACACCTTC
TRBJ2-1,.,TRBV6-1,TRBD1,15,CASRKGTAAYNEQFF,TGTGCCAGCCGGAAGGGGACAGCTGCCTACAATGAGCAGTTCTTC
TRBJ2-1,once,TRBV21-1,.,16,CASSKGRTTRYNEQFF,TGTGCCAGCAGCAAAGGGAGGACTACACGATACAATGAGCAGTTCTTC
TRBJ2-7,.,TRBV7-6,.,14,CASSLAQFSYEQYF,TGTGCCAGCAGCTTAGCGCAGTTTTCCTACGAGCAGTACTTC
TRBJ1-2,.,TRBV4-2,TRBD1,15,CASSQGGQVPYGYTF,TGTGCCAGCAGCCAAGGGGGACAGGTCCCCTATGGCTACACCTTC
TRBJ2-7,.,TRBV28,TRBD2,15,CASSPGLAGVLEQYF,TGTGCCAGCAGCCCAGGACTAGCGGGAGTTTTAGAGCAGTACTTC
TRBJ2-3,.,TRBV7-3,.,14,CASSFGQSTDTQYF,TGTGCCAGCAGCTTCGGACAGTCCACAGATACGCAGTATTTT
TRBJ2-7,.,TRBV29-1,.,13,CSVEWTESYEQYF,TGCAGCGTTGAATGGACAGAGTCCTACGAGCAGTACTTC
TRBJ1-5,.,TRBV5-1,TRBD1,15,CASSTTGLSNQPQHF,TGCGCCAGCAGCACGACAGGGTTAAGCAATCAACCCCAGCATTTT
TRBJ2-3,.,TRBV5-4,.,15,CASSTRQDGTDTQYF,TGTGCCAGCAGCACCCGACAGGACGGCACAGATACGCAGTATTTT
TRBJ2-2,.,TRBV6-5,TRBD1,14,CASSTGVHTGELFF,TGTGCCAGCAGTACAGGGGTCCACACCGGGGAGCTGTTTTTT
TRBJ2-1,.,TRBV5-4,.,15,CASSLASFSYNEQFF,TGTGCCAGCAGCTTGGCCTCTTTCTCCTACAATGAGCAGTTCTTC
TRBJ1-2,.,TRBV7-8,TRBD1,15,CASSLTPPNRGGYTF,TGTGCCAGCAGCTTAACCCCCCCTAACAGGGGGGGCTACACCTTC
TRBJ2-3,.,TRBV5-1,.,14,CASSLGVSTDTQYF,TGCGCCAGCAGCTTGGGAGTTAGCACAGATACGCAGTATTTT
TRBJ2-2,.,TRBV19,.,12,CASRLHTGELFF,TGTGCCAGTCGTCTTCACACCGGGGAGCTGTTTTTT
TRBJ2-5,.,TRBV21-1,.,16,CASSKVPSGVVETQYF,TGTGCCAGCAGCAAAGTCCCTAGCGGGGTCGTAGAGACCCAGTACTTC
TRBJ2-5,.,TRBV29-1,.,15,CSVHRELRYQETQYF,TGCAGCGTTCATCGGGAGCTTAGGTACCAAGAGACCCAGTACTTC
TRBJ1-2,few,TRBV4-1,TRBD1,18,CASTLVATGFPLYYGYTF,TGCGCCAGCACCTTAGTTGCGACAGGGTTCCCTCTCTACTATGGCTACACCTTC
TRBJ2-7,.,TRBV30,TRBD2,15,CAWSVALAGYYEQYF,TGTGCCTGGAGTGTAGCACTAGCGGGATACTACGAGCAGTACTTC
TRBJ2-1,.,TRBV5-1,TRBD2,15,CASSLGLAGANEQFF,TGCGCCAGCAGCCTGGGACTAGCGGGGGCCAATGAGCAGTTCTTC
TRBJ2-2,.,TRBV2,.,15,CASSILAANTGELFF,TGTGCCAGCAGTATCTTAGCGGCGAACACCGGGGAGCTGTTTTTT